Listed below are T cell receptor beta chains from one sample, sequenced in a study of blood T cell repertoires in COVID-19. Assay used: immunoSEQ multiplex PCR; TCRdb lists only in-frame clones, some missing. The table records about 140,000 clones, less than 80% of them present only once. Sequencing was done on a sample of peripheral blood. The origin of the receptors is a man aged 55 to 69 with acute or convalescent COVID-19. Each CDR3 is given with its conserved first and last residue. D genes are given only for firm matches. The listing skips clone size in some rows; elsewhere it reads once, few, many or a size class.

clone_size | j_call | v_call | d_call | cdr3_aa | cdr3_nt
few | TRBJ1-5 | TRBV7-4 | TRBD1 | CASSLPRTGSNQPQHF | TGTGCCAGCAGCTTACCGAGGACAGGAAGCAATCAGCCCCAGCATTTT
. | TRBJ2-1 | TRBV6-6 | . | CASKGSSSYNEQFF | TGTGCCAGCAAAGGGAGCAGCTCCTACAATGAGCAGTTCTTC
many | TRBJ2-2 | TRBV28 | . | CASTLSIGTRTLFF | TGTGCCAGCACCCTGAGCATTGGGACAAGGACGCTGTTTTTT
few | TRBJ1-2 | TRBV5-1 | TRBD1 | CASSLGRGLDYTF | TGCGCCAGCAGCTTGGGCAGGGGGCTCGACTACACCTTC
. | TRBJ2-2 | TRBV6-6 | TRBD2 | CASSMIAGDTGELFF | TGTGCCAGCAGCATGATAGCGGGAGATACCGGGGAGCTGTTTTTT
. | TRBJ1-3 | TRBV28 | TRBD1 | CASHTGASLYF | TGTGCCAGCCATACAGGGGCGAGCCTCTATTTT
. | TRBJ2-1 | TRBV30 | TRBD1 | CAWSGLTGVLYNEQFF | TGTGCCTGGAGTGGCCTGACAGGGGTCCTTTACAATGAGCAGTTCTTC
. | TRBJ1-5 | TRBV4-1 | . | CASSQEQGPDQPQHF | TGCGCCAGCAGCCAAGAACAGGGACCAGATCAGCCCCAGCATTTT
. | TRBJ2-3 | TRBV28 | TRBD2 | CASSPSQAAGGGDTQYF | TGTGCCAGCAGCCCCTCCCAGGCAGCGGGAGGGGGAGATACGCAGTATTTT
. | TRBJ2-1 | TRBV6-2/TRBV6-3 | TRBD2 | CASSPWTSGRANEQFF | TGTGCCAGCAGCCCCTGGACTAGCGGGAGGGCAAATGAGCAGTTCTTC
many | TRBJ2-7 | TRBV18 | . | CASSPPRGEQYF | TGTGCCAGCTCACCACCGAGAGGCGAGCAGTACTTC
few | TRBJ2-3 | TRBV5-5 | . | CASSLGAGLDTQYF | TGTGCCAGCAGCCTGGGGGCGGGGCTGGATACGCAGTATTTT
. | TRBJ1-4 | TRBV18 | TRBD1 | CASSSRDSEKLFF | TGTGCCAGCTCATCTAGGGACAGCGAAAAACTGTTTTTT
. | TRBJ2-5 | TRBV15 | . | CATSTRDLGETQYF | TGTGCCACCAGCACACGGGACTTGGGGGAGACCCAGTACTTC
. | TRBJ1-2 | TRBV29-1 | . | CSVGGYYGYTF | TGCAGCGTAGGGGGTTACTATGGCTACACCTTC
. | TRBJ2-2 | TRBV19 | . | CASSNYLANTGELFF | TGTGCCAGTAGTAACTACCTCGCGAACACCGGGGAGCTGTTTTTT
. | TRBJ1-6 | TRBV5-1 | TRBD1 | CASSTGQGMGNSPLHF | TGCGCCAGCAGCACTGGACAGGGGATGGGTAATTCACCCCTCCACTTT
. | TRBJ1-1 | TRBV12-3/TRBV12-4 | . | CASSSWTARAFF | TGTGCCAGCAGTTCCTGGACAGCTCGCGCTTTCTTT
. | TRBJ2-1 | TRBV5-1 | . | CASSLGQAAYNEQFF | TGCGCCAGCAGCTTGGGACAGGCTGCCTACAATGAGCAGTTCTTC
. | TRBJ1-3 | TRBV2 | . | CASSGGRDMGNTIYF | TGTGCCAGCAGTGGAGGGCGAGACATGGGCAACACCATATATTTT
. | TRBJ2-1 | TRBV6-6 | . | CASSYSETNNEQFF | TGTGCCAGCAGTTACTCGGAGACTAACAATGAGCAGTTCTTC
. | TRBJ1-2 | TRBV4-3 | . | CASSQVRYYGYTF | TGCGCCAGCAGCCAAGTCCGGTACTATGGCTACACCTTC
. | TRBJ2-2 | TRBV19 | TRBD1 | CASSRGQGAGTGELFF | TGTGCCAGTAGCAGAGGACAGGGGGCTGGCACCGGGGAGCTGTTTTTT
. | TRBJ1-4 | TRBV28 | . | CASSLPGLSNEKLFF | TGTGCCAGCAGTTTACCAGGATTGAGTAATGAAAAACTGTTTTTT
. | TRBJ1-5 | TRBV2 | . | CASSGYSNQPQHF | TGTGCCAGCAGCGGTTATAGCAATCAGCCCCAGCATTTT
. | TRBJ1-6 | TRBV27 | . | CASSFSLPGLTNSPLHF | TGTGCCAGCAGTTTCTCGCTCCCGGGACTGACTAATTCACCCCTCCACTTT
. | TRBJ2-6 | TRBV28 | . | CASSPQGGRAGANVLTF | TGTGCCAGCAGTCCCCAAGGAGGGCGGGCTGGGGCCAACGTCCTGACTTTC
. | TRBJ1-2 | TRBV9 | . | CASSAHQELNYGYTF | TGTGCCAGCAGCGCCCACCAAGAGCTTAACTATGGCTACACCTTC
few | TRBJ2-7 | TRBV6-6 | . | CASSYSETGHPYEQYF | TGTGCCAGCAGTTACTCCGAAACGGGACACCCCTACGAGCAGTACTTC
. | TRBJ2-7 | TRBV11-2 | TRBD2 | CASSARLAGPNEQYF | TGTGCCAGCAGCGCCAGACTAGCGGGACCCAACGAGCAGTACTTC
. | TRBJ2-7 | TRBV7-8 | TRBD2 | CASSPRDYDEQYF | TGTGCCAGCAGCCCCCGGGACTACGACGAGCAGTACTTC
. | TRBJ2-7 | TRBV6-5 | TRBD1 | CASTNLQGARDEQYF | TGTGCCAGCACTAATCTACAGGGGGCCAGGGACGAGCAGTACTTC
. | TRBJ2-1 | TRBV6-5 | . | CASSYLGNYNEQFF | TGTGCCAGCAGTTACCTCGGGAATTACAATGAGCAGTTCTTC
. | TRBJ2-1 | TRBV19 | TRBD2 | CASSIGSGRAYNEQFF | TGTGCCAGTAGTATTGGTTCGGGGAGGGCCTACAATGAGCAGTTCTTC
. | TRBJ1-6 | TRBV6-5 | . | CASSPSGWQALHF | TGTGCCAGCAGCCCCTCCGGCTGGCAGGCCCTCCACTTT
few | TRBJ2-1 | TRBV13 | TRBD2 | CASSLGSFGGRRYNEQFF | TGTGCCAGCAGCTTAGGGTCTTTTGGCGGGAGGCGCTACAATGAGCAGTTCTTC
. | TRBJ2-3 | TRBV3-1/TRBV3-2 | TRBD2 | CASSQTSGRYTDTQYF | TGTGCCAGCAGCCAAACAAGCGGGAGATACACAGATACGCAGTATTTT
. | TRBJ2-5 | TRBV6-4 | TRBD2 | CASSDSGEAGVETQYF | TGTGCCAGCAGTGACTCGGGCGAAGCGGGAGTAGAGACCCAGTACTTC
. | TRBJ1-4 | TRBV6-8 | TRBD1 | CASSYVGQGGEKLFF | TGTGCCAGCAGTTACGTAGGACAGGGGGGGGAAAAACTGTTTTTT
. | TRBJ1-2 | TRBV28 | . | CARRDTGPYGYTF | TGTGCCAGACGGGATACAGGGCCCTATGGCTACACCTTC
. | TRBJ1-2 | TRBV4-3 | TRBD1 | CASSQGGQGAFYGYTF | TGCGCCAGCAGCCAGGGGGGACAGGGGGCGTTCTATGGCTACACCTTC
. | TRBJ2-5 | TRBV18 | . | CASSVGRTGETQYF | TGTGCCAGCTCAGTAGGTCGGACGGGGGAGACCCAGTACTTC
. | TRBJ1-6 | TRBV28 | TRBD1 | CASRLNRDRVNSPLHF | TGTGCCAGCAGGTTAAACCGGGACAGGGTCAACTCACCCCTCCACTTT
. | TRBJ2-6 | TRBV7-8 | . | CASSLGRLNQAGANVLTF | TGTGCCAGCAGCTTAGGGCGCCTTAATCAGGCTGGGGCCAACGTCCTGACTTTC
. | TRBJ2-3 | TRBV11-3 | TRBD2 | CASSPRTGGLDTQYF | TGTGCCAGCAGCCCGCGCACGGGAGGGTTAGATACGCAGTATTTT
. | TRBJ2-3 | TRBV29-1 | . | CSVEVLRVKGSADTQYF | TGCAGCGTTGAAGTGTTACGGGTAAAGGGTAGCGCAGATACGCAGTATTTT
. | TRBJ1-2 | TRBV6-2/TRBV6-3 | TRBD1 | CASSLQGAYGYTF | TGTGCCAGCAGCCTACAGGGGGCCTATGGCTACACCTTC
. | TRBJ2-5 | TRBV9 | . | CASSVGGRETQYF | TGTGCCAGCAGCGTAGGAGGTCGGGAGACCCAGTACTTC
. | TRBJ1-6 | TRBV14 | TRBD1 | CASSLRTGMNSPLHF | TGTGCCAGCAGCCTTAGGACAGGGATGAATTCACCCCTCCACTTT
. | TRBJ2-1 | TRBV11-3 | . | CASSVGAMSNEQFF | TGTGCCAGCAGCGTAGGGGCCATGAGCAATGAGCAGTTCTTC